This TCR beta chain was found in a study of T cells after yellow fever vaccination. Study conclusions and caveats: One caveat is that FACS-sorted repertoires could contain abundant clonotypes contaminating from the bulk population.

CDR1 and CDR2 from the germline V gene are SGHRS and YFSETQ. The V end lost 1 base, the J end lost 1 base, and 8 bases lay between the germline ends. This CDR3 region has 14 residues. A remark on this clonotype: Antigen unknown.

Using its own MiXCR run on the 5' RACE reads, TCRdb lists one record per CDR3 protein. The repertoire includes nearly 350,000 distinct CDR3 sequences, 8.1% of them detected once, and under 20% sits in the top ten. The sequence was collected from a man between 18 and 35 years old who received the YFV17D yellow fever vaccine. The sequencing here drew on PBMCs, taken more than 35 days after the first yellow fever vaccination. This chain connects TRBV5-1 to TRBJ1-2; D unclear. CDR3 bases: TGCGCCAGCAGCTTGTTGTCCGGTAACTATGGCTACACCTTC. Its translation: CASSLLSGNYGYTF.